The rows below give T cell receptor beta chains drawn from one sample of a study of T cell repertoires in cytomegalovirus infection. Which antigens these TCRs recognize remains unknown. Each CDR3 protein gets one entry after TCRdb re-called the reads with MiXCR. The repertoire holds about half a million distinct CDR3 sequences, with 33% as singletons. Sample: cultured PBMCs, taken from culture after CMV antigen stimulation. These TCRs come from a human donor in good health (CMV status not recorded). Some clones in this sample may be carry-over from other donors' samples. Both conserved end residues are part of each CDR3. Fields, in order: V gene, clone size, J gene, D gene, CDR3 DNA, CDR3 protein. D genes are given only for firm matches. For some rows the clone size is stated as once, few or many, or as a class when expanded; others skip it.

TRBV12-5,NA,TRBJ1-4,NA,TGTGCTAGTGGCCTAGGGCGTACTAATGAAAAACTGTTTTTT,CASGLGRTNEKLFF
TRBV7-6,few,TRBJ2-1,NA,TGTGCCAGCAGCTTAGACCAACTCACCCCCTCGCAGTTCTTC,CASSLDQLTPSQFF
TRBV4-1,NA,TRBJ1-5,NA,TGCGCCAGCAGCCAAGGATATATGGGACAGCCCCAGCATTTT,CASSQGYMGQPQHF
TRBV20-1,NA,TRBJ2-2,NA,TGCAGTGCTAGACAAAACACCGGGGAGCTGTTTTTT,CSARQNTGELFF
TRBV6-4,few,TRBJ1-1,TRBD1,TGTGCCAGCAGTGAAAAGTTTGGGTGGACAGGAATGTCGAACACTGAAGCTTTCTTT,CASSEKFGWTGMSNTEAFF
TRBV7-2,few,TRBJ1-4,TRBD1,TGTGCCAGCAGCCTGGACAGGGGGCGGGCTAATGAAAAACTGTTTTTT,CASSLDRGRANEKLFF
TRBV27,NA,TRBJ1-1,NA,TGTGCCAGCAGTTTAAAAGGCGGGTCCCTCGTGATGAACACTGAAGCTTTCTTT,CASSLKGGSLVMNTEAFF
TRBV2,few,TRBJ2-3,NA,TGTGCCAGCAAAGGGATGACAGATACGCAGTATTTT,CASKGMTDTQYF
TRBV4-2,NA,TRBJ2-3,NA,TGTGCCAGCAGCCAAGATTTTCGGCGGGATAGCACAGATACGCAGTATTTT,CASSQDFRRDSTDTQYF
TRBV7-4,NA,TRBJ1-3,TRBD1,TGTGCCAGCAGCTACGGACAGGCTGGAAACACCATATATTTT,CASSYGQAGNTIYF
TRBV6-2/TRBV6-3,few,TRBJ1-5,NA,TGTGCCAGCAGTTACTCGGGTGTCGGGGCAAGTCAGCCCCAGCATTTT,CASSYSGVGASQPQHF
TRBV7-2,few,TRBJ2-5,NA,TGTGCCAGCAGCTTATACTGGGAAACGGAGACCCAGTACTTC,CASSLYWETETQYF
TRBV4-1,few,TRBJ2-7,NA,TGCGCCAGCAGCCCGCCGGGAGTCCCAATCGAGCAGTACTTC,CASSPPGVPIEQYF
TRBV27,few,TRBJ2-2,NA,TGTGCCAGCAGTTTAAAAAGACAGGTTCGCGCCGGGGAGCTGTTTTTT,CASSLKRQVRAGELFF
TRBV11-2,few,TRBJ2-1,TRBD2,TGTGCCAGCAGCCCCGTGCGGGAGCCCAACTACAATGAGCAGTTCTTC,CASSPVREPNYNEQFF
TRBV7-2,many,TRBJ1-2,NA,TGTGCCAGCAGCCGCCTCGAGGGGGGCTACACCTTC,CASSRLEGGYTF
TRBV7-2,many,TRBJ1-3,NA,TGTGCCAGCAGCCCAGGGACGGCCTCTGGAAACACCATATATTTT,CASSPGTASGNTIYF
TRBV7-2,many,TRBJ2-5,NA,TGTGCCAGCAGCTTATTGCGAGAGACCCAGTACTTC,CASSLLRETQYF
TRBV7-2,NA,TRBJ2-7,NA,TGTGCCAGCAGCTTAGTAGGGCGAGAATACGAGCAGTACTTC,CASSLVGREYEQYF
TRBV7-8,few,TRBJ2-3,NA,TGTGCCAGCAGCCTCTGGCGGGACAGCACAGATACGCAGTATTTT,CASSLWRDSTDTQYF
TRBV7-2,many,TRBJ2-5,NA,TGTGCCACGGAACCCTTGGGAGGCCAAGAGACCCAGTACTTC,CATEPLGGQETQYF
TRBV12-3/TRBV12-4,NA,TRBJ1-6,NA,TGTGCCAGCAGTTCACGAGAGGACAGCCTAAGCGGGAATTCACCCCTCCACTTT,CASSSREDSLSGNSPLHF
TRBV7-2,few,TRBJ2-3,NA,TGTGCCAGCAGCTTTGCGGGCCCTGCCACAGATACGCAGTATTTT,CASSFAGPATDTQYF
TRBV12-3/TRBV12-4,many,TRBJ1-1,NA,TGTGCCAGCAGCTTAACGGCGAACACTGAAGCTTTCTTT,CASSLTANTEAFF
TRBV5-3,NA,TRBJ2-1,TRBD1,TGTGCCAGCAGGCTCCTGGACAGGGCGTACAATGAGCAGTTCTTC,CASRLLDRAYNEQFF
TRBV5-6,few,TRBJ2-7,TRBD2,TGTGCCAGCAGCTTGGAGGGTGTTTGGCGGGAGGGTTACGAGCAGTACTTC,CASSLEGVWREGYEQYF
TRBV7-9,few,TRBJ2-1,NA,TGTGCCAGCAGCTTAGATCGGAAAGGGGCATCCTACAATGAGCAGTTCTTC,CASSLDRKGASYNEQFF
TRBV12-3/TRBV12-4,NA,TRBJ2-2,NA,TGTGCCAGCCAAGCCTCGGACACCGGGGAGCTGTTTTTT,CASQASDTGELFF
TRBV6-5,few,TRBJ1-5,NA,TGTGCCAGCAGTTATGACGGGATGAATTATCAGCCCCAGCATTTT,CASSYDGMNYQPQHF
TRBV9,many,TRBJ2-3,NA,TGTGCCAGCAGCGTAGCCAGCCCAGATACGCAGTATTTT,CASSVASPDTQYF
TRBV7-6,few,TRBJ2-6,NA,TGTGCCAGCAGCAGAGCACCCCAACCAGCACCCCCTCGACGATCTGGGGCCAACGTCCTGACTTTC,CASSRAPQPAPPRRSGANVLTF
TRBV27,NA,TRBJ1-1,NA,TGTGCCAGCAGAGAGGTGGTTTGGGAGGAAGCTTTCTTT,CASREVVWEEAFF
TRBV7-2,many,TRBJ1-2,NA,TGTGCCAGCAGCTTAGAAAGTATTTATGGCTACACCTTC,CASSLESIYGYTF
TRBV20-1,few,TRBJ1-1,NA,TGCAGTGCTAGATCTAAGGACAGCCTGAACACTGAAGCTTTCTTT,CSARSKDSLNTEAFF
TRBV5-1,NA,TRBJ2-1,NA,TGCGCCAGCAGCCGCGTCCCTGGTCCAGGAATTTACAATGAGCAGTTCTTC,CASSRVPGPGIYNEQFF
TRBV9,NA,TRBJ2-1,NA,TGTGCCAGCAGCGCCGAGGGGCGGAGCTCCTACAATGAGCAGTTCTTC,CASSAEGRSSYNEQFF
TRBV12-3/TRBV12-4,few,TRBJ2-3,NA,TGTGCCAGCAGTCCAACACGGCGGAGCACAGATACGCAGTATTTT,CASSPTRRSTDTQYF
TRBV28,few,TRBJ1-6,NA,TGTGCCAGCAGTCCGGGAAACTATAATTCACCCCTCCACTTT,CASSPGNYNSPLHF
TRBV6-5,NA,TRBJ1-2,NA,TGTGCCAGCAGTTACAGCGAGGGGAGGTGGGGCTACACCTTC,CASSYSEGRWGYTF
TRBV7-8,few,TRBJ1-1,NA,TGTGCCAGCAGCGAGACACTGAACACTGAAGCTTTCTTT,CASSETLNTEAFF
TRBV7-2,many,TRBJ2-3,TRBD2,TGTGCCAGCAGCCCCCCTAGCGGGCGCACAGATACGCAGTATTTT,CASSPPSGRTDTQYF
TRBV15,once,TRBJ1-4,NA,TGTGCCACCAGCAGCTGGGGGACCCAGGGGTTGGGTGAAAAACTGTTTTTT,CATSSWGTQGLGEKLFF
TRBV7-2,few,TRBJ2-7,NA,TGTGCCAGCAGCTTAGGGCGGCAGTCCGGAGGCGAGCAGTACTTC,CASSLGRQSGGEQYF
TRBV5-1,many,TRBJ1-1,NA,TGCGCCAGCGGACTCTCCGGCGAGGTCACTGAAGCTTTCTTT,CASGLSGEVTEAFF
TRBV14,NA,TRBJ2-1,NA,TGTGCCAGCAGCCAATACAGGAGCTCCTACAATGAGCAGTTCTTC,CASSQYRSSYNEQFF
TRBV6-5,few,TRBJ2-1,TRBD2,TGTGCCAGCAGTTCGGGACTAGCGGGAGTGGGTGAGCAGTTCTTC,CASSSGLAGVGEQFF
TRBV7-2,many,TRBJ1-2,TRBD1,TGTGCCAGCAGCAGGGACAGCGACTATGGCTACACCTTC,CASSRDSDYGYTF
TRBV15,NA,TRBJ1-5,NA,TGTGCCACCAGCAGGGGAGACCGAGGTTCCCGTTCTCAGCCCCAGCATTTT,CATSRGDRGSRSQPQHF
TRBV6-5,NA,TRBJ1-3,NA,TGTGCCAGCAGTTACCCCCCAAACACCATATATTTT,CASSYPPNTIYF
TRBV9,once,TRBJ2-1,NA,TGTGCCAGCAGCGTAGGGGGGCGTGCCTACAATGAGCAGTTCTTC,CASSVGGRAYNEQFF
TRBV6-2/TRBV6-3,NA,TRBJ2-7,TRBD2,TGTGCCAGCAGTTACGGCCTAGCGGGACTCTCCTACGAGCAGTACTTC,CASSYGLAGLSYEQYF
TRBV7-2,NA,TRBJ1-1,TRBD1,TGTGCCAGCAGCTCTCGGACAGGGCAGACTGAAGCTTTCTTT,CASSSRTGQTEAFF
TRBV7-2,many,TRBJ2-3,NA,TGTGCCACCAGGGTGGGGGTGGGCACAGATACGCAGTATTTT,CATRVGVGTDTQYF
TRBV28,NA,TRBJ2-7,TRBD1,TGTGCCAGCAGTTCAACCGGGACAGGGTCCTACGAGCAGTACTTC,CASSSTGTGSYEQYF
TRBV7-6,many,TRBJ2-3,TRBD2,TGTGCCAGCAGCTTAGGGAGTGGGACTAGCCTCACAGATACGCAGTATTTT,CASSLGSGTSLTDTQYF
TRBV7-9,few,TRBJ1-6,NA,TGTGCCAGCAGCTTAGCCAGTCAGGATTCACCCCTCCACTTT,CASSLASQDSPLHF
TRBV28,few,TRBJ2-3,NA,TGTGCCAGCAGTTTATACGGCGGACCCACAGATACGCAGTATTTT,CASSLYGGPTDTQYF